Sequencing of this TCR beta chain was carried out in a study of cytomegalovirus exposure and HLA in healthy donors. A remark on this clone: The antigen is undetermined.

The CDR3 runs 13 residues. V lost 3 bases and J lost 5, with 9 bases in between. Points from the study as a whole: When a later analysis was performed, an Asian-associated ancestry cluster reportedly had fewer N-insertions than the roughly 630-donor mean. A later analysis linked a missense variant in DCLRE1C to the trimming of TCR beta V and J genes.

The donors (healthy individuals) were bone marrow donors. PCR involved 60 Vbeta and 13 Jbeta primers. Here immunoSEQ multiplex PCR was the method, and the copy in TCRdb shows in-frame clones only, minus some. Of 100,000 or so clones in the sample, 76% were seen once. The receptor's source is a woman in her thirties or forties in good health and CMV-seropositive. Sequencing was done on a sample of PBMCs. The V and J genes are TRBV5-3 and TRBJ1-5; D is undetermined. TRBV5-3 is annotated as an ORF whose role is uncertain. The CDR3 loop is CARSSAGYQPQHF. CDR3 nucleotides: TGTGCCAGAAGCTCCGCCGGGTATCAGCCCCAGCATTTT.